The sequence of this T cell receptor (beta chain) was determined in a study of CD8+ T cells in alopecia areata. Treatment indicated: oral pan-JAK inhibitor, 5-10 mg twice daily. The CDR3 spans 17 residues. The V end lost 2 bases, the J end lost 0 bases, and 14 bases lay between the germline ends. Germline lookup yields CDR1 MGHRA and CDR2 YSYEKL. Sequencing relied on a cDNA template that was reverse transcribed from extracted RNA. TCRdb keeps only in-frame clones here, not all; method: immunoSEQ multiplex PCR. The sample has 93,000 or so clones, over 75% seen once; the top ten hold 8.5% to 14%. The receptor was derived from a human donor with alopecia areata. The chain recombines TRBV4-1 with TRBJ2-4; tentative D call: TRBD1 (5 bases). The specimen comprised CD8+ T cells sorted from blood, sampled between weeks 30 and 35, from a patient treated with tofacitinib. The CDR3 nucleotides read TGCGCCAGCAGCCAAATTAACCAGGGCTTAGCCAAAAACATTCAGTACTTC. This codes for CASSQINQGLAKNIQYF.